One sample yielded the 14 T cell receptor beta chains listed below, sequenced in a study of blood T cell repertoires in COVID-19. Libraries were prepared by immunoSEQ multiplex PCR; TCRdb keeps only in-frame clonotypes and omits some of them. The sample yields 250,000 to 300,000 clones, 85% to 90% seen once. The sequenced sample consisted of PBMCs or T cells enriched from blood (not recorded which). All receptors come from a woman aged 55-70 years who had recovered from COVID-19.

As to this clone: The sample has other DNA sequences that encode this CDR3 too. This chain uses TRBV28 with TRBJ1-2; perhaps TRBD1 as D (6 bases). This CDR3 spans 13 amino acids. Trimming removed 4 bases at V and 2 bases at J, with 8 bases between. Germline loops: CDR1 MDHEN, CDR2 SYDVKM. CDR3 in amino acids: CASSSGQNYGYTF. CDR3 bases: TGTGCCAGCAGTTCAGGACAGAACTATGGCTACACCTTC.

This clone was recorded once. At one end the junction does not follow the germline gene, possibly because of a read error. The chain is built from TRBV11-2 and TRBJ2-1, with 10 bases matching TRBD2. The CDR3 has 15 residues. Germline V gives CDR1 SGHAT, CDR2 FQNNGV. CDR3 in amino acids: CASRLAGGDYNEQFF. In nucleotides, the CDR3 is TGTGCCAGCAGGTTAGCGGGAGGTGATTACAATGAGCAGTTCTTC.

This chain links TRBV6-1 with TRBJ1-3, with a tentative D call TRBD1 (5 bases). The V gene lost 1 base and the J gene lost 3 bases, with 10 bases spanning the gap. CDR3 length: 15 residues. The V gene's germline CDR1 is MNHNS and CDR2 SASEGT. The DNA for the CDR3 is TGTGCCAGCAGTGAAGGGGGCCACCTTGGAAACACCATATATTTT. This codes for CASSEGGHLGNTIYF.

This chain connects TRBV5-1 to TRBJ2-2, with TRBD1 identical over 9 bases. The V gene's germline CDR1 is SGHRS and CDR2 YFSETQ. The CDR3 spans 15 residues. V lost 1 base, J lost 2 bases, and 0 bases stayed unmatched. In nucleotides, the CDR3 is TGCGCCAGCAGCTTGACAGGGGGCAACACCGGGGAGCTGTTTTTT. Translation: CASSLTGGNTGELFF. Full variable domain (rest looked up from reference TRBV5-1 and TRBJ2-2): KAGVTQTPRYLIKTRGQQVTLSCSPISGHRSVSWYQQTPGQGLQFLFEYFSETQRNKGNFPGRFSGRQFSNSRSEMNVSTLELGDSALYLCASSLTGGNTGELFFGEGSRLTVL.

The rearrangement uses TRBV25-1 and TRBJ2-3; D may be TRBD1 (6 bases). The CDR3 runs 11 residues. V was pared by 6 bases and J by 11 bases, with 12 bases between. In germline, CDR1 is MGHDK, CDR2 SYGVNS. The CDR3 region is CASRDSGVQYF. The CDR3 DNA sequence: TGTGCCAGCAGGGACAGTGGGGTGCAGTATTTT.

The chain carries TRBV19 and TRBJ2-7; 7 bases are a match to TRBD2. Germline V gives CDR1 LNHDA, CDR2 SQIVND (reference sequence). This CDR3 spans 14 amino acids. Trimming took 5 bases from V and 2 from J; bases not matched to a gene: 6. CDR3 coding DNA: TGTGCCAGTAGTGGCTTAGCGGGTCCCTACGAGCAGTACTTC. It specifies CASSGLAGPYEQYF. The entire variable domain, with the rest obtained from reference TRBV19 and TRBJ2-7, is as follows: DGGITQSPKYLFRKEGQNVTLSCEQNLNHDAMYWYRQDPGQGLRLIYYSQIVNDFQKGDIAEGYSVSREKKESFPLTVTSAQKNPTAFYLCASSGLAGPYEQYFGPGTRLTVT.

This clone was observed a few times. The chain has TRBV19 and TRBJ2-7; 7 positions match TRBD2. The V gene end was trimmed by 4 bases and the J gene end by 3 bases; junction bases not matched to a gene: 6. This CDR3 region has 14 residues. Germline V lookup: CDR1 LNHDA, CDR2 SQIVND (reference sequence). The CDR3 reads CASSSWGGVYEQYF. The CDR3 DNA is TGTGCCAGTAGTAGTTGGGGAGGGGTCTACGAGCAGTACTTC.

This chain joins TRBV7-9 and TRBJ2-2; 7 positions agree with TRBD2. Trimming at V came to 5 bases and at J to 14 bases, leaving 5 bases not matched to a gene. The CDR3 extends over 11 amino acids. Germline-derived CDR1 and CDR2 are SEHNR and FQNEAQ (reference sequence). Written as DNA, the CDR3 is TGTGCCAGCAGCCCGGGGGGTAACCTGTTTTTT. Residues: CASSPGGNLFF. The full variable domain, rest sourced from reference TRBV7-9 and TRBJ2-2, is DTGVSQNPRHKITKRGQNVTFRCDPISEHNRLYWYRQTLGQGPEFLTYFQNEAQLEKSRLLSDRFSAERPKGSFSTLEIQRTEQGDSAMYLCASSPGGNLFFGEGSRLTVL.

The CDR3 nucleotides read TGCAGCGTTGAAGGTACAGGGGACGAGCAGTACTTC. It specifies CSVEGTGDEQYF. The chain combines TRBV29-1 with TRBJ2-7, with 7 positions matching TRBD1. With V trimmed by 1 base and J by 5 bases, 2 bases remained unmatched. CDR1 and CDR2 from the germline V gene are SQVTM and ANQGSEA. The CDR3 spans 12 residues.

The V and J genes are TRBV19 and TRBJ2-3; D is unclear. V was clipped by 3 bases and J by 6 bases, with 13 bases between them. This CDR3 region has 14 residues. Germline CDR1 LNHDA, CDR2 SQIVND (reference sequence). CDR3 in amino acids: CASSIDPTRDTQYF. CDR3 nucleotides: TGTGCCAGTAGTATCGATCCAACTCGGGATACGCAGTATTTT.

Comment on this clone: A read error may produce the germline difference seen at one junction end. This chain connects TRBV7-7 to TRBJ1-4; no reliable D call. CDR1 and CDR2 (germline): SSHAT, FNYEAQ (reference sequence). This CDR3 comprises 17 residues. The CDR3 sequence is CASSSGLGSSTNEKLFF. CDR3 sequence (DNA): TGTGCTAGCAGCTCAGGTTTGGGCTCTTCAACTAATGAAAAACTGTTTTTT.

The CDR3 is CASSQGDSNQPQHF. In DNA, the CDR3 is TGTGCCAGCAGTCAGGGTGATAGCAATCAGCCCCAGCATTTT. This chain connects TRBV28 to TRBJ1-5; D may be TRBD1 (5 bases). The germline V gene has CDR1 MDHEN and CDR2 SYDVKM. The CDR3 has 14 residues. The V and J ends lost 5 bases and 0 bases respectively, with 8 bases between them.

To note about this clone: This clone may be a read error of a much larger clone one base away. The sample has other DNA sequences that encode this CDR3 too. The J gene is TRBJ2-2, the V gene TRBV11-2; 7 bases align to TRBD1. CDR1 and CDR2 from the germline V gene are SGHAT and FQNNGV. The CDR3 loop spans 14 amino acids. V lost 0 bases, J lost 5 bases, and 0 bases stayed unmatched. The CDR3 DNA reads TGTGCCAGCAGCTTAGACAGGGGGACCGGGGAGCTGTTTTTT. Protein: CASSLDRGTGELFF.

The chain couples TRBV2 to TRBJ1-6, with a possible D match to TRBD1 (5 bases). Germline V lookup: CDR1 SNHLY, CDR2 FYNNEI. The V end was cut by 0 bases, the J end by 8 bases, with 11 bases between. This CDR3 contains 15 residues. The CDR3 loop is CASSEAGGMYSPLHF. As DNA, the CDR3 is TGTGCCAGCAGTGAAGCGGGGGGTATGTATTCACCCCTCCACTTT.